The next 8 T cell receptor beta chains were all read from a single sample in a study of OX40 agonist ivuxolimab in advanced cancers. Produced via immunoSEQ multiplex PCR; TCRdb's table is partial and in-frame only. Found here are around 70,000 clones, roughly 82% of them singletons; the top ten hold about 1%. The sequenced sample was CD4+ or CD8+ T cells sorted from blood, obtained in a trial of the OX40 agonist ivuxolimab. These receptors were taken from an adult with an advanced solid tumor such as melanoma, head and neck, liver or kidney cancer.

This clone was seen just once. The chain couples TRBV6-5 to TRBJ2-7, with 7 bases matching TRBD1. V lost 5 bases and J lost 3; bases outside the gene matches: 7. The CDR3 runs 14 residues. Per germline, CDR1 MNHEY and CDR2 SVGAGI. The CDR3 coding sequence is TGTGCCAGCAGTCGAAGGGACAGCAACTACGAGCAGTACTTC. Translation: CASSRRDSNYEQYF.

V is TRBV9 and J is TRBJ2-3; D possibly corresponds to TRBD2 (5 bases). This CDR3 region has 14 residues. The germline V gene encodes CDR1 SGDLS and CDR2 YYNGEE. Trimming cost V 0 bases and J 9 bases, with 14 bases left between them. This chain's CDR3 is CASSVVGEGGTQYF. The CDR3 DNA reads as TGTGCCAGCAGCGTAGTAGGTGAAGGAGGCACGCAGTATTTT.

V gene TRBV4-3 combines with J gene TRBJ1-1; D is perhaps TRBD1 (6 bases). CDR3 size: 15 residues. The V and J ends lost 3 bases and 0 bases respectively, with 11 bases between them. Germline V CDR1 and CDR2: LGHNA, YSLEER. The chain's CDR3 is CASSQPGQMNTEAFF. DNA for the CDR3: TGCGCCAGCAGCCAGCCGGGACAAATGAACACTGAAGCTTTCTTT.

V and J are TRBV15 and TRBJ2-2, with D possibly called TRBD1 or TRBD2 (6 bases each). The CDR3 covers 16 residues. Per germline, CDR1 LNHNV and CDR2 YYDKDF (reference sequence). The V end was cut by 1 base, the J end by 1 base, with 10 bases between. The CDR3 sequence is CATSRAGARNTGELFF. The DNA for the CDR3 is TGTGCCACCAGCAGAGCGGGGGCTCGGAACACCGGGGAGCTGTTTTTT. The variable domain in full, completed from reference TRBV15 and TRBJ2-2, reads DAMVIQNPRYQVTQFGKPVTLSCSQTLNHNVMYWYQQKSSQAPKLLFHYYDKDFNNEADTPDNFQSRRPNTSFCFLDIRSPGLGDTAMYLCATSRAGARNTGELFFGEGSRLTVL.

The J gene is TRBJ1-1, the V gene TRBV6-5; D is unresolved. The V and J ends lost 6 bases and 2 bases respectively, with 10 bases between them. The CDR3 sequence is 13 residues long. Germline CDR1 MNHEY, CDR2 SVGAGI. In DNA, the CDR3 is TGTGCCAGCAGAACCGTCCAAAACACTGAAGCTTTCTTT. It specifies CASRTVQNTEAFF.

CDR3 loop: CASSLTPSRGKLFF. DNA for the CDR3: TGTGCCAGCAGCCTGACCCCTAGTAGGGGAAAACTGTTTTTT. V gene TRBV5-5 combines with J gene TRBJ1-4, with a tentative D call TRBD1 (5 bases). V lost 4 bases and J 10 bases, leaving 17 bases between the germline ends. Germline loops: CDR1 SGHKS, CDR2 YYEKEE (reference sequence). This CDR3 comprises 14 residues.

This sequence joins TRBV18 and TRBJ2-6; D remains unclear. CDR3 size: 13 residues. The germline V gene encodes CDR1 KGHSH and CDR2 LQKENI. With 4 bases removed from V and 0 bases from J, the gap between germline ends came to 1 base. DNA for the CDR3: TGTGCCAGCTCACGCTCTGGGGCCAACGTCCTGACTTTC. It encodes CASSRSGANVLTF.

The chain employs TRBV5-6 and TRBJ1-2; D is possibly TRBD1 (5 bases). Between the trimmed V and J ends, which lost 4 bases and 0 bases, there was a span of 10 bases. CDR3 length: 14 amino acids. Germline V gives CDR1 SGHDT, CDR2 YYEEEE. This CDR3 reads CASSPSGANYGYTF. The CDR3 coding sequence is TGTGCCAGCAGCCCATCGGGGGCTAACTATGGCTACACCTTC.